The clone carrying this TCR beta chain was seen more than once but under ten times. TCRdb reprocessed the 5' RACE reads via MiXCR and lists one record per CDR3 protein. The sample carries under 20,000 distinct CDR3 sequences, about 10% recorded once. Time point in this sample: blood at routine non-recurrence follow-up after resection. The data belong to a study of spatial heterogeneity in lung cancer. On the study more broadly: Beta-chain sequences were consistently detected more often than alpha-chain sequences.

The CDR3 loop spans 15 amino acids. CDR1 DFQATT and CDR2 SNEGSKA come from the germline V gene (reference sequence). V was shortened by 5 bases and J by 6 bases, with 20 bases between the two germline ends. The receptor was derived from a male donor with early-stage non-small cell lung cancer. This specimen was PBMCs, taken at follow-up. J is TRBJ2-1 and V is TRBV20-1; possible D gene TRBD2, 6 bases. In nucleotides, the CDR3 is TGCAGTGCTCTATTACCCGGCGGGGTACTCAATGAGCAGTTCTTC. This translates into CSALLPGGVLNEQFF.